The next 10 T cell receptor beta chains were all read from a single sample in a study of blood T cell repertoires in COVID-19. The data were produced by immunoSEQ multiplex PCR, yet TCRdb's version contains in-frame clones alone and is incomplete. The table includes about 280,000 clones, approximately 85% detected once. The sequenced material came from peripheral blood. These receptors originate from a woman in her sixties or seventies with acute or convalescent COVID-19.

This chain joins TRBV5-1 and TRBJ1-2, with D perhaps matching TRBD1 (5 bases). The CDR3 is 14 amino acids. CDR1 and CDR2 (germline): SGHRS, YFSETQ. V lost 0 bases and J 8 bases, leaving 14 bases between the germline ends. This chain's CDR3 is CASSLGQGYDGYTF. The CDR3 DNA follows: TGCGCCAGCAGCTTGGGTCAGGGTTACGACGGCTACACCTTC.

The chain links TRBV4-1 to TRBJ2-2, with 7 nucleotides matching TRBD1. Germline CDR1 is MGHRA and CDR2 is YSYEKL. The CDR3 runs to 15 residues. V trimming: 6 bases; J trimming: 5 bases; junction bases outside the gene matches: 9. The CDR3 DNA follows: TGCGCCAGCAGTCGACAGGGAATATCGACCGGGGAGCTGTTTTTT. Translating it yields CASSRQGISTGELFF.

The sample holds one count of this clone. This rearrangement joins TRBV2 to TRBJ1-5; 10 nucleotides line up with TRBD1. Trimming cost V 8 bases and J 4 bases; bases outside gene matches: 2. Looked up from germline, CDR1 is SNHLY and CDR2 is FYNNEI. The CDR3 length is 13 residues. The CDR3 region has the DNA TGTGCCAGCTGGACAGGGGGGAATCAGCCCCAGCATTTT. Protein: CASWTGGNQPQHF.

The chain links TRBV30 to TRBJ1-4; perhaps TRBD1 as D (6 bases). V shed 3 bases and J shed 8 bases, with 13 bases lying between them. This CDR3 is 13 amino acids long. CDR1 is GTSNPN, CDR2 SVGIG, per germline (reference sequence). As DNA, the CDR3 is TGTGCCTGGAGGGGGGCGCGCCGGGAAAAACTGTTTTTT. Its protein product is CAWRGARREKLFF.

The chain carries TRBV6-5 and TRBJ1-5, with unresolved D. V lost 2 bases to trimming and J lost 2 bases, with 7 bases between them. CDR3 length equals 14 residues. Germline loops: CDR1 MNHEY, CDR2 SVGAGI. The CDR3 reads CASSYQRGNQPQHF. The CDR3 DNA sequence: TGTGCCAGCAGTTACCAAAGAGGCAATCAGCCCCAGCATTTT.

In regard to this clone: Other DNA sequences in the same sample also yield this CDR3. The chain links TRBV20-1 to TRBJ1-1, with D uncertain. Germline lookup yields CDR1 DFQATT and CDR2 SNEGSKA (reference sequence). V lost 2 bases and J 6 bases, leaving 4 bases between the germline ends. CDR3 size: 10 residues. This CDR3 reads CSARLAEAFF. The CDR3 DNA reads TGCAGTGCTAGATTAGCTGAAGCTTTCTTT.

V is TRBV7-8 and J is TRBJ1-2, with unresolved D. There are 15 residues in the CDR3. Germline V gene sequence: CDR1 SGHVS, CDR2 FQNEAQ. Trimming removed 1 base at V and 4 bases at J, with 13 bases between. CDR3 nucleotides: TGTGCCAGCAGCTTAGATTCGGCAGGCATCTATGGCTACACCTTC. It encodes CASSLDSAGIYGYTF.

Concerning this clone itself: Relative to the germline gene, one junction end is altered; a read error may explain this. The chain combines TRBV11-2 with TRBJ2-5; 10 bases are a match to TRBD2. Germline V gives CDR1 SGHAT, CDR2 FQNNGV. CDR3 length equals 16 residues. The CDR3 loop reads CASSLGQRGGRETQYF. The CDR3 DNA reads as TGTGCCAGCAGTTTAGGCCAGCGGGGGGGCCGAGAGACCCAGTACTTC.

This clone was recorded a few times. The chain has TRBV9 and TRBJ2-1, with a tentative D call TRBD2 (7 bases). Germline-derived CDR1 and CDR2 are SGDLS and YYNGEE. The CDR3 spans 12 residues. V dropped 7 bases and J dropped 7 bases, with 12 bases sitting between them. This CDR3 reads CASGGAWNEQFF. The DNA of the CDR3 is TGTGCCAGCGGGGGGGCCTGGAATGAGCAGTTCTTC.

V usage is TRBV19 and J usage is TRBJ1-5; D perhaps matches TRBD1 (6 bases). Germline-derived CDR1 and CDR2 are LNHDA and SQIVND (reference sequence). CDR3 length: 15 residues. With 7 bases removed from V and 1 base from J, the gap between germline ends came to 14 bases. In DNA form, the CDR3 reads TGTGCCAGTACCCGAGGGGGGGGCAGCAATCAGCCCCAGCATTTT. Residues: CASTRGGGSNQPQHF.